Shown below are 23 T cell receptor beta chains from a single sample sequenced in a study of blood T cell repertoires in COVID-19. Sequenced by immunoSEQ multiplex PCR; TCRdb stores in-frame clones only, minus some. Found here are 100,000 to 150,000 clones, about 88% of them singletons; the top ten hold roughly 3.7%. Sequenced sample: peripheral blood. Receptor source: a man aged 50 to 59 with active COVID-19.

The chain recombines TRBV3-1 (or the pseudogene TRBV3-2) with TRBJ2-1; the match to TRBD2 covers 9 bases. This CDR3 has 18 residues. The junction had 9 bases not matched to a gene; V was cut back by 0 bases and J by 3 bases. Germline V gene data show CDR1 as LGHDT and CDR2 as YNNKEL (reference sequence). Here the CDR3 reads CASSQDLRAGGRYNEQFF. The CDR3 DNA follows: TGTGCCAGCAGCCAAGATCTTCGTGCGGGAGGGCGCTACAATGAGCAGTTCTTC.

The rearrangement uses TRBV4-1 and TRBJ1-6; possibly TRBD1 for D (5 bases). V was pared by 2 bases and J by 10 bases, with 12 bases between. The CDR3 runs 14 residues. The V gene's germline CDR1 is MGHRA and CDR2 YSYEKL. The DNA of the CDR3 is TGCGCCAGCAGCCAATCCCGGGGGGAGTCACCCCTCCACTTT. Residues: CASSQSRGESPLHF.

V usage is TRBV7-2 and J usage is TRBJ2-1; the match to TRBD2 covers 12 bases. The CDR3 has 15 amino acids. Germline V CDR1 and CDR2: SGHTA, FQGNSA. V was clipped by 5 bases and J by 3 bases; unmatched bases: 2. The CDR3 DNA follows: TGTGCCAGCAGCATGGGACTAGCGGGCTACAATGAGCAGTTCTTC. Its protein is CASSMGLAGYNEQFF.

This rearrangement joins TRBV9 to TRBJ2-3, with 8 bases that match TRBD2. The V gene's germline CDR1 is SGDLS and CDR2 YYNGEE. The J segment lost 7 bases and the V segment lost 9 bases, leaving 10 bases of the junction unmatched. This CDR3 has 13 residues. The CDR3 spells CATGGPDGNTQYF. For the CDR3, the DNA is TGTGCCACGGGGGGGCCGGATGGGAATACGCAGTATTTT.

The chain employs TRBV3-1 (or the pseudogene TRBV3-2) and TRBJ2-3, with D possibly TRBD1 on 7 matching bases. This CDR3 spans 17 amino acids. The V end was cut by 1 base, the J end by 4 bases, with 18 bases between. CDR1 LGHDT and CDR2 YNNKEL come from the germline V gene (reference sequence). CDR3 amino acids: CASSQGRDRYLSDTQYF. CDR3 bases: TGTGCCAGCAGCCAAGGGCGGGACAGATACCTCTCAGATACGCAGTATTTT.

V and J are TRBV14 and TRBJ2-1; TRBD2 agrees at 8 bases. J gave up 6 bases and V 2 bases, and 3 bases lay outside the gene matches. Looked up from germline, CDR1 is SGHDN and CDR2 is FVKESK. The CDR3 covers 14 residues. CDR3 coding DNA: TGTGCCAGCAGCCAAACGGGGACTAGCAATGAGCAGTTCTTC. This codes for CASSQTGTSNEQFF.

This clone was detected a few times. The rearrangement uses TRBV6-5 and TRBJ1-1, with D possibly being TRBD1 (5 bases). CDR1 is MNHEY, CDR2 SVGAGI, per germline. Trimming cost V 4 bases and J 3 bases, with 12 bases left between them. The CDR3 totals 14 residues. CDR3: CASSLGLKDTEAFF. The DNA for the CDR3 is TGTGCCAGCAGTTTGGGACTGAAGGACACTGAAGCTTTCTTT.

This clone was seen just once. This rearrangement joins TRBV7-2 to TRBJ2-3; D perhaps matches TRBD2 (6 bases). Germline V lookup: CDR1 SGHTA, CDR2 FQGNSA. V lost 3 bases, J lost 2 bases, and 9 bases lay in between. This CDR3 is built from 14 residues. CDR3 region: CASSLASATDTQYF. The CDR3 coding sequence is TGTGCCAGCAGCTTGGCTAGCGCCACAGATACGCAGTATTTT.

This sequence joins TRBV19 and TRBJ1-5; 11 bases agree with TRBD1. Trimming took 8 bases from V and 6 from J; bases not matched to a gene: 9. CDR1 is LNHDA and CDR2 is SQIVND in the germline V gene (reference sequence). This CDR3 is built from 15 residues. CDR3 sequence (DNA): TGTGCCAGTTATGACCCGGGACAGGGGGGTCAGCCCCAGCATTTT. This sequence encodes CASYDPGQGGQPQHF.

A few counts support this clone. The V gene is TRBV18, the J gene TRBJ2-2, with TRBD1 matching over 9 bases. Germline V lookup: CDR1 KGHSH, CDR2 LQKENI. The CDR3 sequence is 17 residues long. Germline trimming cut 4 bases from V and 1 base from J; bases unmatched to any gene: 7. The CDR3: CASSRIQGQGNTGELFF. CDR3 in DNA: TGTGCCAGCTCACGAATCCAGGGACAGGGGAACACCGGGGAGCTGTTTTTT.

The V call is TRBV3-1 (or the pseudogene TRBV3-2), the J call TRBJ2-2; 10 bases align to TRBD2. This CDR3 is 19 amino acids long. Looked up from germline, CDR1 is LGHDT and CDR2 is YNNKEL (reference sequence). Germline trimming cut 1 base from V and 5 bases from J; bases unmatched to any gene: 13. Here the CDR3 reads CASSQGVLGLAGDTGELFF. DNA of the CDR3: TGTGCCAGCAGCCAAGGAGTTTTGGGGCTAGCGGGAGATACCGGGGAGCTGTTTTTT.

The chain couples TRBV10-3 to TRBJ1-6; 9 positions agree with TRBD1. The CDR3 has 16 residues. V was clipped by 3 bases and J by 9 bases; unmatched bases: 9. The V gene's germline CDR1 is ENHRY and CDR2 SYGVKD. The CDR3 nucleotides read TGTGCCATCAGTGATGGGACAGGGTATGTGAGTTCACCCCTCCACTTT. Its protein is CAISDGTGYVSSPLHF.

The V gene is TRBV19, the J gene TRBJ2-7, with TRBD2 matching over 9 bases. The CDR3 totals 17 residues. J lost 2 bases, V lost 3 bases, and 11 bases had no gene match. From germline, CDR1 is LNHDA and CDR2 SQIVND (reference sequence). This CDR3 reads CASSILPLTSGTYEQYF. CDR3 nucleotides: TGTGCCAGTAGTATCCTCCCCTTGACTAGCGGAACCTACGAGCAGTACTTC.

This chain connects TRBV3-1 (or the pseudogene TRBV3-2) to TRBJ2-3; D not resolved. Germline V gene sequence: CDR1 LGHDT, CDR2 YNNKEL (reference sequence). The CDR3 length is 13 residues. With 3 bases removed from V and 0 bases from J, the gap between germline ends came to 4 bases. The CDR3 sequence is CASSHASTDTQYF. For the CDR3, the DNA is TGTGCCAGCAGCCACGCGAGCACAGATACGCAGTATTTT.

The chain combines TRBV3-1 (or the pseudogene TRBV3-2) with TRBJ1-5; D uncertain. Trimming pared 1 base from V and 4 bases from J, leaving 5 bases between. CDR3 length equals 13 residues. Germline CDR1 reads LGHDT; CDR2 reads YNNKEL (reference sequence). In nucleotides, the CDR3 is TGTGCCAGCAGCCAAGCTCGGAATCAGCCCCAGCATTTT. It specifies CASSQARNQPQHF.

V and J are TRBV24-1 and TRBJ1-1, with D perhaps TRBD1 (6 bases). Germline V gene lookup returns CDR1 KGHDR and CDR2 SFDVKD. V lost 8 bases, J lost 5 bases, and 14 bases lay in between. The CDR3 contains 13 residues. CDR3 amino acids: CATKGEGETEAFF. The CDR3 bases are TGTGCCACCAAAGGGGAGGGGGAGACTGAAGCTTTCTTT.

The genes are TRBV7-9 and TRBJ1-3; D is ambiguous. V gave up 2 bases and J gave up 1 base, with 9 bases separating them. From germline, CDR1 is SEHNR and CDR2 FQNEAQ (reference sequence). The CDR3 has 15 amino acids. In DNA form, the CDR3 reads TGTGCCAGCAGCTTAATCGGGGTATCTGGAAACACCATATATTTT. Protein sequence: CASSLIGVSGNTIYF. Combining the CDR3 with reference TRBV7-9 and TRBJ1-3 gives the whole variable domain DTGVSQNPRHKITKRGQNVTFRCDPISEHNRLYWYRQTLGQGPEFLTYFQNEAQLEKSRLLSDRFSAERPKGSFSTLEIQRTEQGDSAMYLCASSLIGVSGNTIYFGEGSWLTVV.

The rearrangement joins TRBV7-7 to TRBJ2-7; 7 bases agree with TRBD2. CDR1 is SSHAT, CDR2 FNYEAQ, per germline (reference sequence). The CDR3 contains 18 residues. V lost 2 bases to trimming and J lost 5 bases; unmatched junction nucleotides: 18. The CDR3 sequence is CASSLKTGAGFRGNEQYV. The CDR3 DNA is TGTGCCAGCAGCTTAAAAACCGGAGCGGGGTTCCGGGGGAACGAGCAGTACGTC.

This clone has just one count. The V gene is TRBV5-1, the J gene TRBJ2-5; TRBD2 agrees at 9 bases. Germline V CDR1 and CDR2: SGHRS, YFSETQ. With V trimmed by 0 bases and J by 10 bases, 13 bases remained unmatched. The CDR3 sequence is 16 residues long. The CDR3 DNA reads as TGCGCCAGCAGCTTGGTTAGCCTAGCGGGAAGGGGGGACCAGTACTTC. Translated: CASSLVSLAGRGDQYF.

The chain links TRBV5-5 to TRBJ2-5, with 9 positions matching TRBD2. The V gene's germline CDR1 is SGHKS and CDR2 YYEKEE (reference sequence). The CDR3 spans 17 residues. The ends lost 3 bases at V and 4 bases at J; junction bases unmatched: 13. The CDR3 sequence is CASSYGPPGLAGETQYF. The CDR3 DNA reads as TGTGCCAGCAGCTACGGACCGCCGGGACTAGCAGGAGAGACCCAGTACTTC.

The chain is built from TRBV3-1 (or the pseudogene TRBV3-2) and TRBJ1-6; 7 positions agree with TRBD1. The V gene's germline CDR1 is LGHDT and CDR2 YNNKEL (reference sequence). With V trimmed by 3 bases and J by 0 bases, 2 bases remained unmatched. The CDR3 runs 16 residues. The CDR3 DNA sequence: TGTGCCAGCAGCCACAGGGGGATCTCCTATAATTCACCCCTCCACTTT. Translating it yields CASSHRGISYNSPLHF.

V is TRBV10-3 and J is TRBJ1-1; maybe TRBD1 (5 bases). The CDR3 has 16 residues. Germline V lookup: CDR1 ENHRY, CDR2 SYGVKD. The V end lost 2 bases, the J end lost 2 bases, and 15 bases lay between the germline ends. CDR3 bases: TGTGCCATCAGTGAGGGGGCATCCAATTATAACACTGAAGCTTTCTTT. It specifies CAISEGASNYNTEAFF.

The chain is built from TRBV19 and TRBJ2-3, with 8 bases that match TRBD2. In germline, CDR1 is LNHDA, CDR2 SQIVND (reference sequence). The CDR3 consists of 14 residues. Trimming removed 5 bases from V and 6 bases from J; junction bases left unmatched: 7. The CDR3 protein is CASSPRLALDTQYF. CDR3 sequence (DNA): TGTGCCAGTAGTCCCCGACTAGCGTTGGATACGCAGTATTTT.